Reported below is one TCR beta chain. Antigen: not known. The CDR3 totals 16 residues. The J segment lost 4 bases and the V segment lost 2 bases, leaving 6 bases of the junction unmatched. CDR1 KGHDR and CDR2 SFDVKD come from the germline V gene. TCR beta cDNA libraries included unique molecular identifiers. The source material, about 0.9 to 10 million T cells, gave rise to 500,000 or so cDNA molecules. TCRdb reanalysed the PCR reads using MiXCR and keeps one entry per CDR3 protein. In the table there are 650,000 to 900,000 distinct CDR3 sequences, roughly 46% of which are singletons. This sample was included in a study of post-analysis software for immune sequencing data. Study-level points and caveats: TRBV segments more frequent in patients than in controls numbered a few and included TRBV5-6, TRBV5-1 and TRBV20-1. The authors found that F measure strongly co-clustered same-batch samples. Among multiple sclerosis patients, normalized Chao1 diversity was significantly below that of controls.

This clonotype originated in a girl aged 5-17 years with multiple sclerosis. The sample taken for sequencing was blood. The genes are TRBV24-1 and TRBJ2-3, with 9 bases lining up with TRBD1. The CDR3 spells CATSDSRTGEPDTQYF. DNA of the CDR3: TGTGCCACCAGTGATTCTCGGACAGGGGAGCCAGATACGCAGTATTTT.